Listed below are T cell receptor beta chains from one sample, sequenced in a study of T cells in Graves' hyperthyroidism and ophthalmopathy. One entry per CDR3 protein, called by TCRdb with MiXCR from the multiplex PCR reads. Of about half a million distinct CDR3 sequences listed, approximately 22% are singletons. The sample comprised blood. These receptors were collected from an older woman with Graves' ophthalmopathy. Each CDR3 is given with its conserved first and last residue. The order of the fields is D gene, J gene, clone size, V gene, CDR3 DNA, CDR3 protein. The D gene is left open where the match is weak. Not all rows give a size; the values are once, few, many and, for expanded clones, a class.

. TRBJ1-1 many TRBV5-6 TGTGCCAGCAGCAACCCAGGGGCGGTGACTGAAGCTTTCTTT CASSNPGAVTEAFF
. TRBJ1-1 . TRBV6-2/TRBV6-3 TGTGCCAGCAGTTCTAATGACGGGGGTACTGAAGCTTTCTTT CASSSNDGGTEAFF
. TRBJ1-1 . TRBV28 TGTGCCAGCAGTCCGATTCATACCTCCTCTAAAGCTTTCTTT CASSPIHTSSKAFF
TRBD2 TRBJ2-5 . TRBV29-1 TGCAGCACCTCTCTAGCGGGAGGTGGGACCCAGTACTTC CSTSLAGGGTQYF
TRBD2 TRBJ2-7 many TRBV27 TGTGCCAGCAGTATCCGGACTAGCGGACGCTACGAGCAGTACTTC CASSIRTSGRYEQYF
. TRBJ1-6 many TRBV7-2 TGTGCCAGCAGCTTAACAAAGGCTTCACCCCTCCACTTT CASSLTKASPLHF
. TRBJ2-7 many TRBV20-1 TGCAGTGGTTTCCATATCTCCTACGAGCAGTACTTC CSGFHISYEQYF
TRBD1 TRBJ1-2 . TRBV5-6 TGTGCCACCTCCCGGGACAGGGGAGCATATGGCTACACCTTC CATSRDRGAYGYTF
. TRBJ1-4 . TRBV20-1 TGCAGTGCTAGAGACGGAGCAACTAATGAAAAACTGTTTTTT CSARDGATNEKLFF
TRBD1 TRBJ1-5 many TRBV30 TGTGCCTGGAGTTCCCAGGGGGCTCAGCCCCAGCATTTT CAWSSQGAQPQHF
TRBD2 TRBJ2-1 . TRBV20-1 TGCAGTGCTCACACTAGCGGGAAGGAGCAGTTCTTC CSAHTSGKEQFF
TRBD1 TRBJ2-1 . TRBV5-6 TGTGCCAGCAGCTCGTTTCGGGACAGGGTGGGAAGTGAGCAGTTCTTC CASSSFRDRVGSEQFF
. TRBJ2-5 few TRBV7-3 TGTGCCAGCAGCCCTAGTGGGGGGGCGAAGACCCAGTACTTC CASSPSGGAKTQYF
TRBD1 TRBJ2-7 many TRBV6-2/TRBV6-3 TGTGCCAGCAGTTACTCGATGGCAGGGGGCACCTACGAGCAGTACTTC CASSYSMAGGTYEQYF
. TRBJ1-2 . TRBV30 TGTGCCTGGAGTACGAACTATGGCTACACCTTC CAWSTNYGYTF
TRBD1 TRBJ1-6 few TRBV28 TGTGCCTGCTCAGGACAGGGAAGTTCACCCCTCCACTTT CACSGQGSSPLHF
. TRBJ2-3 few TRBV12-3/TRBV12-4 TGTGCCAGCACTCTAGGGCTTAACACAGATACGCAGTATTTT CASTLGLNTDTQYF
. TRBJ2-3 few TRBV20-1 TGCAGTGCTAGAGATGCCCGCACAGATACGCAGTATTTT CSARDARTDTQYF
TRBD2 TRBJ2-7 . TRBV7-2 TGTGCCAGCAGCCCGGAACGGGGACTAGCGGACTACGAGCAGTACTTC CASSPERGLADYEQYF
. TRBJ2-5 few TRBV6-2/TRBV6-3 TGTGCCAGCAGTTACTCGGGACCGTACCAAGAGACCCAGTACTTC CASSYSGPYQETQYF
TRBD2 TRBJ2-5 many TRBV2 TGTGCCAGCAGCCCTAGCGGGAGCCAAGAGACCCAGTACTTC CASSPSGSQETQYF
TRBD1 TRBJ2-5 many TRBV19 TGTGCCAGTAATAATCCAGGGGGCAGGGGAAGAGAGACCCAGTACTTC CASNNPGGRGRETQYF
. TRBJ1-3 . TRBV9 TGTGCCAGCAGCGTAGCAGCCGGGTTTGGAAACACCATATATTTT CASSVAAGFGNTIYF